The text below deals with one T cell receptor (beta chain). This specimen comes from a study of technical replicates of blood from a handful of donors. The CDR3 totals 13 residues. CDR1 and CDR2 (germline): KGHSH, LQKENI. The ends were cut back, 6 bases at V and 0 bases at J, with 6 bases in the middle. The assay was immunoSEQ multiplex PCR, and TCRdb's table has in-frame clones only and misses some. The repertoire includes roughly 80,000 clones, 96% of them detected once, and roughly 0.21% sits in the top ten. This receptor was identified in a human donor in good health. The chain links TRBV18 to TRBJ1-5; D gene ambiguous. The sequenced material came from T cells isolated from PBMCs. The CDR3 DNA is TGTGCCAGCTCTCCTAATAGCAATCAGCCCCAGCATTTT. Its translation: CASSPNSNQPQHF.